These T cell receptor beta chains were read from a single sample in a study of T cell responses to AZD1222 COVID-19 vaccine. Assay: immunoSEQ multiplex PCR; the TCRdb copy retains only in-frame clones and omits some. Of some 140,000 clones listed, about 90% are singletons. The source was peripheral blood, collected on day 0 of AZD1222 vaccination. The origin of the receptors is an adult in good health. The CDR3 runs from the conserved cysteine through the conserved F or W. The D gene is left open where the match is weak. The size entry is marked missing in some rows and otherwise reads once, few, many or a size class.

TRBV7-8	.	TRBJ1-5	TRBD1	CASSLGTGWNQPQHF	TGTGCCAGCAGCTTAGGGACAGGGTGGAATCAGCCCCAGCATTTT
TRBV27	.	TRBJ1-2	TRBD1	CASSLGTGGLGYTF	TGTGCCAGCAGTCTTGGGACAGGGGGCTTAGGCTACACCTTC
TRBV18	.	TRBJ2-1	TRBD2	CASSPRAGGPYNEQFF	TGTGCCAGCTCACCACGGGCGGGAGGCCCCTACAATGAGCAGTTCTTC
TRBV11-1	.	TRBJ2-1	TRBD2	CASSLRRGEGDEQFF	TGTGCCAGCAGCTTGAGGCGGGGGGAGGGCGATGAGCAGTTCTTC
TRBV6-2/TRBV6-3	.	TRBJ2-1	TRBD2	CASTPIGASGREGQFF	TGTGCCAGCACCCCAATAGGGGCTAGCGGGAGAGAGGGGCAGTTCTTC
TRBV28	.	TRBJ2-7	.	CASSRDASYEQYF	TGTGCCAGCAGTAGGGACGCTTCCTACGAGCAGTACTTC
TRBV28	.	TRBJ2-4	TRBD1	CASSGGTGNWAKNIQYF	TGTGCCAGCAGCGGGGGGACAGGGAATTGGGCCAAAAACATTCAGTACTTC
TRBV7-9	.	TRBJ2-7	.	CASMAWDLDYEQYF	TGTGCCAGCATGGCCTGGGACTTAGACTACGAGCAGTACTTC
TRBV23-1	.	TRBJ1-1	TRBD1	CAGPTGDVTEAFF	TGCGCCGGCCCTACAGGGGATGTCACTGAAGCTTTCTTT
TRBV6-2/TRBV6-3	.	TRBJ2-4	.	CASSYVGGINIQYF	TGTGCCAGCAGTTACGTGGGTGGTATAAACATTCAGTACTTC
TRBV28	few	TRBJ1-6	.	CASSLFTSLGGSSYNSPLHF	TGTGCCAGCAGTTTATTCACCTCCTTAGGGGGGAGCTCCTATAATTCACCCCTCCACTTT
TRBV5-5	.	TRBJ2-3	.	CASSSHGARTDTQYF	TGTGCCAGCAGCTCCCACGGGGCCCGCACAGATACGCAGTATTTT
TRBV30	.	TRBJ1-3	.	CAWSSISGNTIYF	TGTGCCTGGAGCTCTATCTCTGGAAACACCATATATTTT
TRBV14	.	TRBJ1-3	.	CASSQDLLGSSGNTIYF	TGTGCCAGCAGCCAAGATCTTCTGGGAAGCTCTGGAAACACCATATATTTT
TRBV4-3	.	TRBJ1-2	.	CASSQEKRDGYTF	TGCGCCAGCAGCCAAGAAAAACGGGATGGCTACACCTTC
TRBV27	.	TRBJ2-1	TRBD1	CASSFFRTGVNEQFF	TGTGCCAGCAGTTTTTTCAGGACAGGGGTAAATGAGCAGTTCTTC